This T cell receptor (beta chain) was recovered during a study of beta chain features in type 1 diabetes. This clone was seen a few times. Its cognate antigen is unknown. In total, each donor contributed a single heparinised blood draw that averaged roughly 110 mL. Sorting that relied on CD45RO/CCR7/CD25/CD127/CD95/CD27 yielded CD4+ naive, central memory, regulatory and stem cell-like memory cells. Every bit of the isolated RNA underwent reverse transcription, so sequencing read expressed TCRB transcripts. TCRdb keeps only in-frame clones here, not all; method: immunoSEQ multiplex PCR. The repertoire holds about 360,000 clones, roughly 12% seen once, with less than 0.02% in the top ten. The study's findings and limits: PCR might favor shorter templates, but any such skew would affect patients and controls equally.

The CDR3 runs 15 residues. Germline assignment: CDR1 SGHVS and CDR2 FNYEAQ. V lost 5 bases to trimming and J lost 2 bases; unmatched junction nucleotides: 7. The sequence derives from a man between 18 and 35 years old in good health. J is TRBJ2-7 and V is TRBV7-6, with 9 bases aligning to TRBD1. The material sequenced was naive CD4+ T cells from blood. This CDR3 reads CASSLGQGLPYEQYF. Written as DNA, the CDR3 is TGTGCCAGCAGCCTGGGACAGGGTTTGCCCTACGAGCAGTACTTC.